A single sample is the source of the 11 T cell receptor beta chains below, sequenced in a study of OX40 agonist ivuxolimab in advanced cancers. The table came from immunoSEQ multiplex PCR; TCRdb's copy has only in-frame clones and leaves some out. The sample has approximately 120,000 clones, less than 95% seen once. The sample consisted of CD4+ or CD8+ T cells sorted from blood, taken in a trial of the OX40 agonist ivuxolimab. Every receptor here comes from an adult with an advanced solid tumor such as melanoma, head and neck, liver or kidney cancer.

The genes are TRBV7-6 and TRBJ2-7; D may match TRBD1 or TRBD2 (5 bases each). Trimming removed 4 bases at V and 0 bases at J, with 13 bases between. Germline V gives CDR1 SGHVS, CDR2 FNYEAQ. The CDR3 extends over 15 amino acids. Written as DNA, the CDR3 is TGTGCCAGCAGCTCAGGGCTTGGGAGCTCCTACGAGCAGTACTTC. It encodes CASSSGLGSSYEQYF.

This chain's CDR3 is CASTPGRGFISYEQYF. CDR3 sequence (DNA): TGTGCCAGCACTCCTGGCAGGGGGTTCATCTCCTACGAGCAGTACTTC. The chain couples TRBV28 to TRBJ2-7, with TRBD1 matching 7 bases. The germline gives CDR1 MDHEN, CDR2 SYDVKM. The CDR3 loop spans 16 amino acids. With 7 bases clipped from V and 0 bases from J, the junction kept 12 bases outside the gene matches.

This clone appeared a single time. The chain has TRBV28 and TRBJ1-1; possible D gene TRBD1, 5 bases. The CDR3 runs to 14 residues. Germline CDR1 reads MDHEN; CDR2 reads SYDVKM. V lost 3 bases to trimming and J lost 3 bases, with 11 bases between them. DNA of the CDR3: TGTGCCAGCAGTTTGGTACAGGTAGACACTGAAGCTTTCTTT. Residues: CASSLVQVDTEAFF.

This chain connects TRBV5-6 to TRBJ2-6; the match to TRBD1 covers 7 bases. Trimming cost V 0 bases and J 0 bases; bases outside gene matches: 3. The CDR3 is 17 residues long. Germline CDR1 reads SGHDT; CDR2 reads YYEEEE. The CDR3 sequence: CASSLGTGLSGANVLTF. The CDR3 coding sequence is TGTGCCAGCAGCTTGGGGACAGGACTCTCTGGGGCCAACGTCCTGACTTTC.

This chain uses TRBV9 with TRBJ2-7; 10 bases align to TRBD2. Germline lookup yields CDR1 SGDLS and CDR2 YYNGEE. With 0 bases clipped from V and 4 bases from J, the junction kept 4 bases outside the gene matches. The CDR3 spans 15 residues. Written as DNA, the CDR3 is TGTGCCAGCAGCGTAGCCGGACTAGCGGAGTACGAGCAGTACTTC. It codes for CASSVAGLAEYEQYF.

In its sample, this clone was seen once. The DNA for the CDR3 is TGTGCCTGGAGTGTAGAGACCCAGTACTTC. This codes for CAWSVETQYF. The chain has TRBV30 and TRBJ2-5; D gene unclear. Germline V lookup: CDR1 GTSNPN, CDR2 SVGIG (reference sequence). The germline V and J ends were trimmed by 0 bases and 4 bases, with 0 bases remaining between them. CDR3 length: 10 residues.

V is TRBV10-1 and J is TRBJ2-1; the match to TRBD2 covers 8 bases. This CDR3 has 16 residues. Germline CDR1 and CDR2: WNHNN and SYGVQD (reference sequence). V gave up 4 bases and J gave up 0 bases; unmatched junction bases: 5. DNA of the CDR3: TGCGCCAGCAGTGGGGGGGGGACTAGCTCCTACAATGAGCAGTTCTTC. This gives the protein CASSGGGTSSYNEQFF.

This chain uses TRBV5-8 with TRBJ2-7; D is possibly TRBD2 (5 bases). The ends were cut back, 4 bases at V and 2 bases at J, with 16 bases in the middle. CDR1 and CDR2 from the germline V gene are SGHTS and YDEGEE. The CDR3 runs 15 residues. The CDR3 region is CASSQLLEAPYEQYF. As DNA, the CDR3 is TGTGCCAGCAGCCAACTACTAGAGGCTCCCTACGAGCAGTACTTC.

This clone was detected only once. This chain joins TRBV13 and TRBJ1-3; D unresolved. The V and J ends lost 3 bases and 0 bases respectively, with 6 bases between them. CDR3 length: 14 residues. Germline CDR1 and CDR2: PRHDT and FYEKMQ (reference sequence). The DNA of the CDR3 is TGTGCCAGCAGCTTCCAGAGCTCTGGAAACACCATATATTTT. Its translation is CASSFQSSGNTIYF.

A single count supports this clone. The V call is TRBV28, the J call TRBJ2-1, with TRBD1 matching over 9 bases. Germline lookup yields CDR1 MDHEN and CDR2 SYDVKM. V lost 2 bases and J lost 6; bases outside the gene matches: 17. CDR3 size: 19 residues. This CDR3 reads CASSLEVCYDRGECNEQFF. In DNA form, the CDR3 reads TGTGCCAGCAGTTTAGAGGTATGTTACGACAGGGGGGAATGCAATGAGCAGTTCTTC.

The J gene is TRBJ2-1, the V gene TRBV19; TRBD2 matches at 8 bases. Germline CDR1 is LNHDA and CDR2 is SQIVND (reference sequence). The V gene end was trimmed by 1 base and the J gene end by 3 bases; junction bases not matched to a gene: 14. The CDR3 spans 19 residues. CDR3 region: CASSIGVLGREVNYNEQFF. CDR3 DNA sequence: TGTGCCAGTAGTATAGGGGTGCTGGGGCGGGAGGTAAACTACAATGAGCAGTTCTTC.